The 22 T cell receptor beta chains presented below share a single source sample, sequenced in a study of blood T cell repertoires in COVID-19. Clones were read by immunoSEQ multiplex PCR, and TCRdb kept only the in-frame ones, dropping some. Counted here are roughly 150,000 clones, around 80% occurring once; the ten biggest clones make up about 11%. The specimen sequenced was peripheral blood. These receptors all stem from a man aged 55 to 70 with active or convalescent COVID-19.

The V and J genes are TRBV10-3 and TRBJ1-2; TRBD1 is a possible D gene (6 bases). CDR3 length: 14 amino acids. CDR1 is ENHRY and CDR2 is SYGVKD in the germline V gene. V shed 0 bases and J shed 4 bases, with 9 bases lying between them. The CDR3 loop reads CAISESRTVYGYTF. The CDR3 DNA sequence: TGTGCCATCAGTGAGTCGCGGACAGTCTATGGCTACACCTTC.

The chain links TRBV7-2 to TRBJ2-7; tentatively, D is TRBD1 (6 bases). There are 15 residues in the CDR3. The germline CDR1 and CDR2 sequences are SGHTA and FQGNSA. Between the trimmed V and J ends, which lost 2 bases and 0 bases, there was a span of 11 bases. CDR3 protein: CASSLFGTTSYEQYF. The CDR3 coding sequence is TGTGCCAGCAGCTTATTCGGGACAACCTCCTACGAGCAGTACTTC. The variable domain in full, with the rest retrieved from reference TRBV7-2 and TRBJ2-7, is GAGVSQSPSNKVTEKGKDVELRCDPISGHTALYWYRQSLGQGLEFLIYFQGNSAPDKSGLPSDRFSAERTGGSVSTLTIQRTQQEDSAVYLCASSLFGTTSYEQYFGPGTRLTVT.

The rearrangement uses TRBV5-6 and TRBJ2-3; TRBD1 might be the D (5 bases). The germline CDR1 and CDR2 sequences are SGHDT and YYEEEE. This CDR3 comprises 13 residues. V was pared by 4 bases and J by 2 bases, with 8 bases between. The CDR3 here is CASSQDITDTQYF. DNA for the CDR3: TGTGCCAGCAGCCAGGACATCACAGATACGCAGTATTTT.

The chain joins TRBV6-6 to TRBJ2-3; tentative D call: TRBD2 (5 bases). The V end lost 5 bases, the J end lost 2 bases, and 17 bases lay between the germline ends. This CDR3 spans 16 amino acids. Germline values: CDR1 MNHNY, CDR2 SVGAGI (reference sequence). CDR3 amino acids: CASSPRRPESTDTQYF. The DNA for the CDR3 is TGTGCCAGCAGTCCACGGAGGCCAGAATCCACAGATACGCAGTATTTT.

The chain joins TRBV6-4 to TRBJ2-7; D is possibly TRBD2 (6 bases). In germline, CDR1 is MRHNA, CDR2 SNTAGT. V lost 0 bases to trimming and J lost 3 bases, with 21 bases between them. CDR3 length: 18 amino acids. The DNA of the CDR3 is TGTGCCAGCAGTGACTCTCAGGTTCGGGAGCCCTCGAACTACGAGCAGTACTTC. The encoded protein is CASSDSQVREPSNYEQYF.

The rearrangement links TRBV9 to TRBJ1-3, with 7 bases lining up with TRBD1. There are 20 residues in the CDR3. CDR1 SGDLS and CDR2 YYNGEE come from the germline V gene. J gave up 0 bases and V 1 base, and 16 bases lay outside the gene matches. The CDR3 region has the DNA TGTGCCAGCAGCGTAAGGGGAACAGGGGCTCAGGGAGCCTCTGGAAACACCATATATTTT. Translating gives CASSVRGTGAQGASGNTIYF.

This sequence joins TRBV6-1 and TRBJ2-7; 11 bases align to TRBD1. This CDR3 has 15 residues. The germline gives CDR1 MNHNS, CDR2 SASEGT. Trimming took 2 bases from V and 1 from J; bases not matched to a gene: 1. The CDR3 region is CASSERDRGSYEQYF. CDR3 nucleotide sequence: TGTGCCAGCAGTGAAAGGGACAGGGGGTCCTACGAGCAGTACTTC.

The chain couples TRBV2 to TRBJ1-1; 7 bases are shared with TRBD1. The germline CDR1 and CDR2 sequences are SNHLY and FYNNEI. The CDR3 spans 14 residues. Trimming removed 8 bases from V and 1 base from J; junction bases left unmatched: 7. The CDR3, as DNA: TGTGCCAGCGGCCGGGACAGAGGGAACACTGAAGCTTTCTTT. Protein product: CASGRDRGNTEAFF.

This chain joins TRBV7-9 and TRBJ1-2, with TRBD1 as a possible D gene (5 bases). CDR1 and CDR2 from the germline V gene are SEHNR and FQNEAQ (reference sequence). Trimming shortened V by 0 bases and J by 4 bases, and 12 bases separated the two germline ends. CDR3 length equals 15 residues. Here the CDR3 reads CASSLASQGTYGYTF. The CDR3 DNA reads TGTGCCAGCAGCTTAGCGTCCCAGGGTACCTATGGCTACACCTTC. Complete variable domain (other parts from reference TRBV7-9 and TRBJ1-2): DTGVSQNPRHKITKRGQNVTFRCDPISEHNRLYWYRQTLGQGPEFLTYFQNEAQLEKSRLLSDRFSAERPKGSFSTLEIQRTEQGDSAMYLCASSLASQGTYGYTFGSGTRLTVV.

V usage is TRBV3-1 (or the pseudogene TRBV3-2) and J usage is TRBJ2-1; 7 positions match TRBD2. V shed 4 bases, J shed 1 base, and the junction held 1 base outside the gene matches. This CDR3 spans 14 amino acids. Per germline, CDR1 LGHDT and CDR2 YNNKEL (reference sequence). The CDR3, as DNA: TGTGCCAGCAGCCGGGGGGGGTCCTACAATGAGCAGTTCTTC. Protein sequence: CASSRGGSYNEQFF.

This chain joins TRBV7-2 and TRBJ1-2; 10 bases agree with TRBD1. This CDR3 contains 13 residues. The junction had 0 bases not matched to a gene; V was cut back by 1 base and J by 7 bases. Germline assignment: CDR1 SGHTA and CDR2 FQGNSA. CDR3 nucleotides: TGTGCCAGCAGCTTAGGACAGGGGGCTGGCTACACCTTC. This sequence encodes CASSLGQGAGYTF.

This chain uses TRBV6-5 with TRBJ2-7; possibly TRBD1 for D (6 bases). CDR3 length: 13 residues. Germline V gene lookup returns CDR1 MNHEY and CDR2 SVGAGI. Between the trimmed V and J ends, which lost 6 bases and 0 bases, there was a span of 9 bases. The CDR3 here is CASRGQTSYEQYF. The CDR3 coding sequence is TGTGCCAGCAGAGGACAGACCTCCTACGAGCAGTACTTC.

The chain uses TRBV19 and TRBJ2-3; D call uncertain. This CDR3 has 13 residues. The V gene's germline CDR1 is LNHDA and CDR2 SQIVND (reference sequence). The V end lost 3 bases, the J end lost 3 bases, and 7 bases lay between the germline ends. The CDR3 loop reads CASSMGTTDTQYF. CDR3 DNA sequence: TGTGCCAGTAGTATGGGCACGACAGATACGCAGTATTTT.

The chain joins TRBV27 to TRBJ2-7; D not resolved. The CDR3 runs 13 residues. Trimming left V 7 bases short and J 2 bases short, with 12 bases between. The germline CDR1 and CDR2 sequences are MNHEY and SMNVEV (reference sequence). The CDR3 here is CASTSTDAYEQYF. In nucleotides, the CDR3 is TGTGCCAGCACTTCGACTGACGCCTACGAGCAGTACTTC.

The genes are TRBV3-1 (or the pseudogene TRBV3-2) and TRBJ2-5, with D possibly being TRBD2 (6 bases). The CDR3 spans 15 residues. CDR1 and CDR2 from the germline V gene are LGHDT and YNNKEL (reference sequence). With 4 bases removed from V and 5 bases from J, the gap between germline ends came to 17 bases. In DNA form, the CDR3 reads TGTGCCAGCAGCCCTCGCGGCGGGACCCCGGAGACCCAGTACTTC. It codes for CASSPRGGTPETQYF.

The rearrangement joins TRBV18 to TRBJ2-5, with TRBD1 as a possible D gene (6 bases). With 3 bases removed from V and 2 bases from J, the gap between germline ends came to 22 bases. The CDR3 is made up of 18 amino acids. Germline CDR1 and CDR2: KGHSH and LQKENI. CDR3 coding DNA: TGTGCCAGCTCACCCCGGGACACTCTCTATTTCCCTCAAGAGACCCAGTACTTC. It yields the protein CASSPRDTLYFPQETQYF.

CDR3 sequence reads: CASSQVGWQGGPMNTEAFF. DNA of the CDR3: TGTGCCAGCAGCCAAGTTGGGTGGCAGGGAGGGCCCATGAACACTGAAGCTTTCTTT. V is TRBV4-2 and J is TRBJ1-1, with D tentatively TRBD1 (5 bases). V was shortened by 1 base and J by 0 bases, with 21 bases between the two germline ends. CDR3 size: 19 residues. Germline V gene lookup returns CDR1 LGHNA and CDR2 YNFKEQ.

V gene TRBV23-1 combines with J gene TRBJ1-5; unclear D gene. TRBV23-1 is reported as an ORF; its role is uncertain. Trimming shortened V by 3 bases and J by 7 bases, and 22 bases separated the two germline ends. The CDR3 is 17 amino acids. For the CDR3, the DNA is TGCGCCAGCAGTCAGTCCGGGTCGGGAAGGGATGGGCAGCCCCAGCATTTT. Amino acids: CASSQSGSGRDGQPQHF.

The chain is built from TRBV2 and TRBJ1-5, with 7 bases identical to TRBD1. Per the germline V gene, CDR1 is SNHLY and CDR2 is FYNNEI. The CDR3 sequence is 14 residues long. With V trimmed by 7 bases and J by 4 bases, 7 bases remained unmatched. For the CDR3, the DNA is TGTGCCAGCATGGAAGGGGGCGATAATCAGCCCCAGCATTTT. Translating it yields CASMEGGDNQPQHF.

This clone has a count of ten or more. The chain couples TRBV19 to TRBJ2-1; TRBD1 is a possible D gene (5 bases). V dropped 3 bases and J dropped 6 bases, with 6 bases sitting between them. Germline-derived CDR1 and CDR2 are LNHDA and SQIVND (reference sequence). The length of the CDR3 is 12 residues. The CDR3 DNA follows: TGTGCCAGTAGTATCAGGGCCAATGAGCAGTTCTTC. Translation gives CASSIRANEQFF.

As DNA, the CDR3 is TGTGCCAGCAGCTTAGTTGGCAACCAGGCGGGTGGCTACACCTTC. Translation: CASSLVGNQAGGYTF. The V gene is TRBV7-2, the J gene TRBJ1-2; D not certain. Germline V gene data show CDR1 as SGHTA and CDR2 as FQGNSA. V lost 1 base and J 7 bases, leaving 16 bases between the germline ends. The CDR3 loop spans 15 amino acids.

This clone has just a few counts. This sequence joins TRBV3-1 (or the pseudogene TRBV3-2) and TRBJ1-5, with a possible D match to TRBD1 (5 bases). Germline CDR1 LGHDT, CDR2 YNNKEL (reference sequence). V was pared by 3 bases and J by 4 bases, with 13 bases between. This CDR3 is 15 amino acids long. CDR3 residues: CASSHPDRNNQPQHF. DNA for the CDR3: TGTGCCAGCAGCCATCCCGACAGAAATAATCAGCCCCAGCATTTT.